This T cell receptor (beta chain) derives from a study of blood T cell repertoires in COVID-19. Assay: immunoSEQ multiplex PCR; the TCRdb copy retains only in-frame clones and omits some. The sample lists fewer than 200,000 clones; roughly 85% were seen once. The germline CDR1 and CDR2 sequences are SGHRS and YFSETQ. The CDR3 is made up of 15 amino acids. Trimming took 4 bases from V and 1 from J; bases not matched to a gene: 5. This chain uses TRBV5-1 with TRBJ2-3, with TRBD1 matching over 8 bases. This clonotype was sampled from a man aged 45-65 years with active or convalescent COVID-19. What was sequenced was peripheral blood. The CDR3 here is CASSVQGQGTDTQYF. The CDR3 coding sequence is TGCGCCAGCAGCGTACAGGGACAGGGCACAGATACGCAGTATTTT.